Presented here are 32 T cell receptor beta chains from one specimen sequenced in a study of tumor-infiltrating lymphocytes in primary liver carcinoma. A constant-region primer primed TCR beta cDNA synthesis from 400 to 550 ng of total RNA. The TCR beta library was amplified through three nested multiplex PCR rounds in a modified ARM-PCR procedure. The first two PCR rounds, nine to ten cycles each, used TRBV1-TRBV30 forward primers and a C-beta reverse primer. TCRdb used MiXCR to reprocess the multiplex PCR reads, holding one entry per CDR3 protein. In the table there are about 180,000 distinct CDR3 sequences, about 60% of which are singletons. RNA was extracted from whole blood without cell sorting, alongside germline DNA. Input material: peripheral blood. All receptors derive from a man aged 35 to 55 with primary liver carcinoma and hepatitis B virus infection.

The chain links TRBV13 to TRBJ2-1; TRBD2 matches 9 bases. Unmatched junction bases numbered 7, after V lost 4 bases and J lost 6 bases. CDR1 PRHDT and CDR2 FYEKMQ come from the germline V gene (reference sequence). The CDR3 consists of 15 residues. CDR3 in amino acids: CASSSVRAGGNEQFF. CDR3 nucleotide sequence: TGTGCCAGCAGCTCGGTTAGAGCGGGGGGCAATGAGCAGTTCTTC. Full variable domain (rest looked up from reference TRBV13 and TRBJ2-1): AAGVIQSPRHLIKEKRETATLKCYPIPRHDTVYWYQQGPGQDPQFLISFYEKMQSDKGSIPDRFSAQQFSDYHSELNMSSLELGDSALYFCASSSVRAGGNEQFFGPGTRLTVL.

This rearrangement joins TRBV28 to TRBJ1-4, with TRBD1 identical over 10 bases. The CDR3 loop spans 13 amino acids. The germline V gene has CDR1 MDHEN and CDR2 SYDVKM. V lost 7 bases to trimming and J lost 8 bases; unmatched junction nucleotides: 4. CDR3 in amino acids: CASMGTGDEKLFF. CDR3 nucleotide sequence: TGTGCCAGCATGGGGACAGGGGACGAAAAACTGTTTTTT.

Remarks on this clonotype: The germline gene is not matched at one end of the junction; a read error may be the cause. This chain uses TRBV29-1 with TRBJ2-1; tentative D call: TRBD1 (5 bases). From germline, CDR1 is SQVTM and CDR2 ANQGSEA. The CDR3 consists of 15 residues. The CDR3 DNA sequence: TGCAGCGTGGGGCCTCCTTCCGGATCCTACAATGAGAAGTTCTTC. Amino acids: CSVGPPSGSYNEKFF.

The chain employs TRBV5-1 and TRBJ2-3; D tentatively fits TRBD1 or TRBD2 (5 bases each). CDR1 is SGHRS, CDR2 YFSETQ, per germline. The V and J ends lost 2 bases and 3 bases respectively, with 13 bases between them. This CDR3 is 15 amino acids long. In DNA, the CDR3 is TGCGCCAGCAGCTTAGGGGACGACCGTACAGATACGCAGTATTTT. This codes for CASSLGDDRTDTQYF.

About this clonotype itself: The CDR3 ends on some other residue instead of the conserved phenylalanine or tryptophan, so this is likely a read error. V is TRBV6-1 and J is TRBJ1-5; possible D gene TRBD1, 6 bases. V was trimmed by 2 bases and J by 6 bases, leaving 14 bases between them. This CDR3 has 15 residues. Germline loops: CDR1 MNHNS, CDR2 SASEGT. CDR3 region: CASSEQGQGSQPQHS. CDR3 in DNA: TGTGCCAGCAGTGAACAGGGGCAGGGGAGTCAGCCCCAGCATTCT.

This chain uses TRBV5-4 with TRBJ2-3; possibly TRBD1 or TRBD2 for D (5 bases each). The CDR3 has 15 amino acids. CDR1 is SGHNT, CDR2 YYREEE, per germline (reference sequence). V lost 2 bases to trimming and J lost 11 bases, with 21 bases between them. The DNA for the CDR3 is TGTGCCAGCAGCTTCTTCCTCGGGCCGGGGCGGATGCAGTATTTT. Protein product: CASSFFLGPGRMQYF.

This clonotype was detected ten times or more. This rearrangement joins TRBV11-2 to TRBJ2-7; perhaps TRBD1 as D (6 bases). This CDR3 comprises 15 residues. Germline values: CDR1 SGHAT, CDR2 FQNNGV. V was trimmed by 2 bases and J by 0 bases, leaving 11 bases between them. The CDR3 protein is CASSLWQGNSYEQYF. CDR3 in DNA: TGTGCCAGCAGCTTATGGCAGGGGAACTCCTACGAGCAGTACTTC.

This chain links TRBV11-2 with TRBJ2-1; the match to TRBD2 covers 14 bases. The J segment lost 15 bases and the V segment lost 6 bases, leaving 16 bases of the junction unmatched. Germline V gene sequence: CDR1 SGHAT, CDR2 FQNNGV. The CDR3 has 16 amino acids. CDR3 nucleotides: TGTGCCAGCAGTTACTCTTTGACTAGCGGGAGGGGAGGCGGGTTCTTC. As protein: CASSYSLTSGRGGGFF.

Turning to this clonotype: No conserved phenylalanine or tryptophan is present at the end of the CDR3, so a read error is the likely explanation. The chain joins TRBV6-6 to TRBJ1-3; 7 bases are shared with TRBD1. Germline V gene data show CDR1 as MNHNY and CDR2 as SVGAGI (reference sequence). V shed 5 bases, J shed 8 bases, and the junction held 12 bases outside the gene matches. This CDR3 comprises 15 residues. The CDR3, as DNA: TGTGCCAGCAGTCGAACCGGGACAGAGGGCCACACCATATATTCT. Its protein is CASSRTGTEGHTIYS.

This clonotype was picked up a small number of times. This chain connects TRBV4-1 to TRBJ2-5; possible D gene TRBD2, 5 bases. CDR3 length equals 15 residues. In germline, CDR1 is MGHRA, CDR2 YSYEKL. The ends were cut back, 0 bases at V and 4 bases at J, with 12 bases in the middle. The CDR3 nucleotides read TGCGCCAGCAGCCAAGAAGGCGGGTTGGGAGAGACCCAGTACTTC. Its translation: CASSQEGGLGETQYF.

Turning to this clonotype: At one end, the junction sequence differs from germline, possibly due to a read error. J is TRBJ2-1 and V is TRBV11-2, with D possibly matching TRBD2 (5 bases). CDR1 SGHAT and CDR2 FQNNGV come from the germline V gene. The CDR3 runs to 12 residues. The CDR3: CASGSSYNEQFF. In DNA, the CDR3 is TGTGCCAGCGGGAGCTCCTATAATGAGCAGTTCTTC.

This clonotype was observed a handful of times. Since a much larger clone is just one base distant, this may be a read error. The V gene is TRBV11-2, the J gene TRBJ2-5, with TRBD2 identical over 7 bases. Germline V gives CDR1 SGHAT, CDR2 FQNNGV. The CDR3 runs to 16 residues. CDR3 residues: CAGSLGVGRSQETQYF. The CDR3 DNA follows: TGTGCCGGCAGCTTAGGGGTCGGGAGGTCCCAAGAGACCCAGTACTTC.

A remark on this clonotype: A much larger clone differs from this one at a single base, so this may be a read error. The rearrangement links TRBV11-2 to TRBJ2-1, with 14 bases matching TRBD2. Germline V gives CDR1 SGHAT, CDR2 FQNNGV. This CDR3 contains 17 residues. The CDR3: CASSLGRLAGGSNVQFF. DNA for the CDR3: TGTGCCAGCAGCTTAGGGAGACTAGCGGGAGGGTCCAATGTGCAGTTCTTC.

The chain uses TRBV12-5 and TRBJ2-3; D is ambiguous. The germline gives CDR1 LGHNT, CDR2 FRNRAP. V was trimmed by 5 bases and J by 0 bases, leaving 9 bases between them. The CDR3 loop spans 14 amino acids. The CDR3 bases are TGTGCTAGTGGTCTACAGTATAGCACAGATACGCAGTATTTT. Residues: CASGLQYSTDTQYF.

This clonotype has more than one count but fewer than ten. The chain employs TRBV6-5 and TRBJ2-5; TRBD2 matches at 9 bases. Germline assignment: CDR1 MNHEY and CDR2 SVGAGI. The CDR3 is made up of 16 amino acids. V dropped 0 bases and J dropped 2; count of bases not matched to a gene: 4. The CDR3 sequence: CASSYSASGVQETQYF. The CDR3 nucleotides read TGTGCCAGCAGTTACTCTGCTAGCGGGGTACAAGAGACCCAGTACTTC.

This clonotype appeared a single time. A much larger clonotype is one base distant, so this may be a read error. Because the CDR3 is missing its conserved closing phenylalanine or tryptophan, this is likely a read error. V gene TRBV14 combines with J gene TRBJ2-2; D unclear. Trimming left V 3 bases short and J 4 bases short, with 9 bases between. There are 14 residues in the CDR3. From germline, CDR1 is SGHDN and CDR2 FVKESK. The CDR3 loop is CASSQSVATGELFL. CDR3 DNA: TGTGCCAGCAGCCAGTCAGTAGCCACCGGGGAGCTGTTTCTT.

This clonotype came up a few times. The rearrangement joins TRBV4-1 to TRBJ2-3, with D perhaps TRBD2 (5 bases). Germline CDR1 is MGHRA and CDR2 is YSYEKL. The CDR3 sequence is 15 residues long. V dropped 3 bases and J dropped 2 bases, with 12 bases sitting between them. CDR3 DNA: TGCGCCAGCAGCCATCGGGAATATTCCACAGATACGCAGTATTTT. It encodes CASSHREYSTDTQYF.

The genes are TRBV4-2 and TRBJ2-5; 13 nucleotides match TRBD2. J was trimmed by 5 bases and V by 4 bases; bases with no gene match: 7. Germline assignment: CDR1 LGHNA and CDR2 YNFKEQ. CDR3 length equals 16 residues. This CDR3 is CASSRTSGRDRETQYF. The CDR3 DNA sequence: TGTGCCAGCAGCCGAACTAGCGGGAGGGATAGGGAGACCCAGTACTTC.

The chain couples TRBV6-5 to TRBJ2-1, with 14 positions matching TRBD2. This CDR3 is 16 amino acids long. The V segment lost 1 base and the J segment 7 bases; nucleotides outside the gene matches: 3. Germline values: CDR1 MNHEY, CDR2 SVGAGI. The CDR3 spells CASSYYGTSGRNEQFF. The CDR3 DNA sequence: TGTGCCAGCAGTTACTATGGGACTAGCGGGAGAAATGAGCAGTTCTTC.

With regard to this clonotype: A much larger clone sits a single nucleotide away, making a read error possible. The chain recombines TRBV14 with TRBJ2-4; D unresolved. Germline V gene data show CDR1 as SGHDN and CDR2 as FVKESK. The CDR3 extends over 13 amino acids. CDR3 in DNA: TGTGCTCGCTGGGTCAAGGGCAAAAGCATTCAGTACTTC. Residues: CARWVKGKSIQYF.

V is TRBV29-1 and J is TRBJ2-3, with 9 bases that match TRBD1. The J segment lost 4 bases and the V segment lost 5 bases, leaving 7 bases of the junction unmatched. Per germline, CDR1 SQVTM and CDR2 ANQGSEA. This CDR3 region has 14 residues. The CDR3 nucleotides are TGCAGCGTTCCCAACAGGGGGCAAGCAGATACGCAGTATTTT. Amino acid sequence: CSVPNRGQADTQYF.

V and J are TRBV11-2 and TRBJ2-1, with D perhaps assigned TRBD1 or TRBD2 (5 bases each). Germline lookup yields CDR1 SGHAT and CDR2 FQNNGV. This CDR3 is built from 15 residues. V was clipped by 11 bases and J by 8 bases, with 25 bases between them. The CDR3 DNA is TGTGCCGGCGTACTAGGGGACCACCGGGAACATGAGCAGTTCTTC. Translating gives CAGVLGDHREHEQFF. Together with reference TRBV11-2 and TRBJ2-1, the CDR3 gives the full variable domain: EAGVAQSPRYKIIEKRQSVAFWCNPISGHATLYWYQQILGQGPKLLIQFQNNGVVDDSQLPKDRFSAERLKGVDSTLKIQPAKLEDSAVYLCAGVLGDHREHEQFFGPGTRLTVL.

Comments on this clonotype: Since no conserved phenylalanine or tryptophan closes the CDR3, a read error is the likely cause. The chain links TRBV11-2 to TRBJ2-1, with TRBD2 matching 8 bases. The CDR3 is 13 residues long. V gave up 8 bases and J gave up 8 bases; unmatched junction bases: 8. Germline CDR1 SGHAT, CDR2 FQNNGV. CDR3 protein: CASARGGGDEQFL. The CDR3 bases are TGTGCCAGCGCCCGGGGGGGAGGGGATGAGCAGTTCTTA.

Details on this clonotype: It may be a read error: a sequence one base away is much more abundant. The genes are TRBV4-1 and TRBJ1-1; D not resolved. The germline V and J ends were trimmed by 1 base and 2 bases, with 11 bases remaining between them. CDR3 length: 15 amino acids. Germline lookup yields CDR1 MGHRA and CDR2 YSYEKL. CDR3 protein: CASSQVYTANTEAFF. CDR3 nucleotides: TGCGCCAGCAGCCAAGTTTACACAGCTAACACTGAAGCTTTCTTT.

The V gene is TRBV21-1, the J gene TRBJ2-4. TRBV21-1 is designated a pseudogene. The CDR3 runs 14 residues. CDR3 loop: CASSKLGLKSIQYF. CDR3 in DNA: TGTGCCAGCAGCAAATTAGGGTTAAAAAGCATTCAGTACTTC.

The gene calls are TRBV4-1 and TRBJ2-7; D call uncertain. The CDR3 runs to 15 residues. Germline V gene data show CDR1 as MGHRA and CDR2 as YSYEKL. V was trimmed by 4 bases and J by 2 bases, leaving 15 bases between them. The CDR3 region is CASSPSSGPTYEQYF. The DNA of the CDR3 is TGCGCCAGCAGCCCATCCTCCGGGCCAACCTACGAGCAGTACTTC.

J is TRBJ2-7 and V is TRBV7-8, with 8 bases that match TRBD2. V lost 5 bases and J lost 6; bases outside the gene matches: 12. The CDR3 spans 15 residues. Per the germline V gene, CDR1 is SGHVS and CDR2 is FQNEAQ. This CDR3 reads CASSPRAGVSAEQYF. In nucleotides, the CDR3 is TGTGCCAGCAGCCCCAGAGCGGGAGTGAGCGCCGAGCAGTACTTC.

Regarding this clonotype: A read error may produce the germline difference seen at one junction end. The chain joins TRBV5-4 to TRBJ2-1; D possibly corresponds to TRBD2 (5 bases). Germline CDR1 reads SGHNT; CDR2 reads YYREEE (reference sequence). The CDR3 has 16 residues. CDR3 coding DNA: TGTGCCAGTAGCTTCCCGGACCGACAAGGGAGCAATGAGCAGTTCTTC. Protein product: CASSFPDRQGSNEQFF.

This clonotype was recorded many times. J is TRBJ2-1 and V is TRBV11-2; 10 positions match TRBD2. CDR1 and CDR2 from the germline V gene are SGHAT and FQNNGV. The CDR3 has 16 amino acids. With V trimmed by 3 bases and J by 8 bases, 10 bases remained unmatched. The CDR3 bases are TGTGCCAGCAGCTTTTCGGGGCTAGCGGGAGTGGATGAGCAGTTCTTC. Residues: CASSFSGLAGVDEQFF.

The CDR3 sequence is CAWSPHLGSWLPVSPDTQYF. The CDR3 nucleotides are TGTGCCTGGAGTCCCCATCTGGGTAGCTGGTTGCCCGTTTCCCCAGATACGCAGTATTTT. V gene TRBV30 combines with J gene TRBJ2-3, with D unclear. The length of the CDR3 is 20 residues. The germline gives CDR1 GTSNPN, CDR2 SVGIG (reference sequence). V gave up 2 bases and J gave up 4 bases, with 31 bases separating them.

The chain employs TRBV5-4 and TRBJ2-5; TRBD1 agrees at 8 bases. The V gene's germline CDR1 is SGHNT and CDR2 YYREEE (reference sequence). CDR3 size: 16 residues. J lost 5 bases, V lost 3 bases, and 12 bases had no gene match. The CDR3 nucleotides read TGTGCCAGCAGCTCCCCCGGGGACAGGTTGAAGGAGACCCAGTACTTC. Translating gives CASSSPGDRLKETQYF.

This clonotype has just one count. A much larger clone sits a single nucleotide away, making a read error possible. Since the CDR3 does not end with the conserved phenylalanine or tryptophan, this likely comes from a read error. This chain connects TRBV11-2 to TRBJ2-1, with no clear D. Between the trimmed V and J ends, which lost 2 bases and 1 base, there was a span of 9 bases. Germline-derived CDR1 and CDR2 are SGHAT and FQNNGV. This CDR3 contains 15 residues. The CDR3: CASSLPLGSYNEQFY. CDR3 nucleotides: TGTGCCAGCAGCTTACCACTTGGGTCCTACAATGAGCAGTTCTAC.